The rows below give T cell receptor beta chains drawn from one sample of a study of T cell responses to AZD1222 COVID-19 vaccine. Sequencing was performed with immunoSEQ multiplex PCR; in TCRdb, only in-frame clones are kept and a portion is missing. This table has 80,000 to 95,000 clones, 92% appearing once. This specimen was peripheral blood, taken on day 0 of AZD1222 vaccination. All receptors derive from an adult in good health. The CDR3 runs from the conserved cysteine through the conserved F or W. D genes are given only for firm matches. Some rows have no size entry. The others give once, few or many, or a class for an expanded clone.

cdr3_nt	cdr3_aa	v_call	j_call	d_call	clone_size
TGTGCCAGCAGTTTGATAGCTTTCGCGAACACCGGGGAGCTGTTTTTT	CASSLIAFANTGELFF	TRBV27	TRBJ2-2	-	-
TGTGCCTCCAGGGAAGGTGACTATGGCTACACCTTC	CASREGDYGYTF	TRBV30	TRBJ1-2	-	-
TGTGCCATCAGGCTGACACCAAACACCGGGGAGCTGTTTTTT	CAIRLTPNTGELFF	TRBV10-3	TRBJ2-2	-	-
TGTGCCAGCTCACCTCTCAACCTACAGGGGGCAGCTGAAGCTTTCTTT	CASSPLNLQGAAEAFF	TRBV18	TRBJ1-1	TRBD1	-
TGTGCCATCAGTGACTTGGACCCGAACACCGGGGAGCTGTTTTTT	CAISDLDPNTGELFF	TRBV10-3	TRBJ2-2	-	-
TGTGCCAGCAGCTTTCTGCCTAATCAGCCCCAGCATTTT	CASSFLPNQPQHF	TRBV7-6	TRBJ1-5	-	-
TGTGCCAGCAGCAAAAAAATGTCGACTAGTAGCCACGAGCAGTACTTC	CASSKKMSTSSHEQYF	TRBV21-1	TRBJ2-7	-	-
TGTGCCAGCAGCACCGGGACTAGCGGCACAGATACGCAGTATTTT	CASSTGTSGTDTQYF	TRBV5-4	TRBJ2-3	TRBD2	-
TGTGCCAGCAGCTTAGAACCAGGGGGAAGCTATGGCTACACCTTC	CASSLEPGGSYGYTF	TRBV7-9	TRBJ1-2	TRBD1	-
TGTGCCAGCAGCCCAGGCTTGCCACCCCTCCACTTT	CASSPGLPPLHF	TRBV11-2	TRBJ1-6	-	-
TGTGCCAGCAGCTTAGTTCCGGGACAGGGGAATTCACCCCTCCACTTT	CASSLVPGQGNSPLHF	TRBV7-2	TRBJ1-6	TRBD1	-
TGTGCCAGCAGTTTTTTCACCGAGCAGTACTTC	CASSFFTEQYF	TRBV28	TRBJ2-7	-	-
TGCGCCAGCAGCCAAGACCGCGGACTAGCGGGAGCCGAGCAGTACTTC	CASSQDRGLAGAEQYF	TRBV4-3	TRBJ2-7	TRBD2	-
TGTGCCAGCAGCGGGGCCGGGACAGGGGGCTCAGATACGCAGTATTTT	CASSGAGTGGSDTQYF	TRBV9	TRBJ2-3	TRBD1	-
TGTGCCAGCAGCTTAGCGCATGTCTACGAGCAGTACTTC	CASSLAHVYEQYF	TRBV7-2	TRBJ2-7	-	once
TGCGCCAGCAGCTTGGTTGGGGGGCCACGAGAGACCCAGTACTTC	CASSLVGGPRETQYF	TRBV5-1	TRBJ2-5	-	-
TGTGCCAGCTCACCACAAAGAAGACAGGACGCAGCCGGGGAGCTGTTTTTT	CASSPQRRQDAAGELFF	TRBV18	TRBJ2-2	-	-
TGTGCCAGCTCACCACCGGGACAGGAAGAAGCTTTCTTT	CASSPPGQEEAFF	TRBV18	TRBJ1-1	TRBD1	-
TGTGCCACCAGTGGTGCCCTCTCCTACAATGAGCAGTTCTTC	CATSGALSYNEQFF	TRBV24-1	TRBJ2-1	-	-
TGTGCCAGCAGTCCCCACCTGCAGGGGGAAGCTTTCTTT	CASSPHLQGEAFF	TRBV6-5	TRBJ1-1	-	-
TGTGCCAGCAGCCAAGACTTTGCGGACCCCTCCTACAATGAGCAGTTCTTC	CASSQDFADPSYNEQFF	TRBV3-1/TRBV3-2	TRBJ2-1	-	-
TGTGCCACCAGCAGGCGGGATCAGCCCCAGCATTTT	CATSRRDQPQHF	TRBV15	TRBJ1-5	-	-
TGTGCCAGCAGTTCTGGGGAAGGCGAGCAGTACTTC	CASSSGEGEQYF	TRBV12-3/TRBV12-4	TRBJ2-7	-	-